Shown below are 23 T cell receptor beta chains from a single sample sequenced in a study of cytomegalovirus exposure and HLA in healthy donors. Using immunoSEQ multiplex PCR, the repertoire was profiled, and TCRdb retains in-frame clones only, with some absent. The sample includes 200,000 or so clones, 75% to 85% of them seen just once. Sequences were obtained from PBMCs. The source is a woman aged 25 to 39 in good health and CMV-seropositive.

The gene calls are TRBV5-4 and TRBJ2-1, with 8 bases lining up with TRBD2. Germline V gene sequence: CDR1 SGHNT, CDR2 YYREEE (reference sequence). V was clipped by 4 bases and J by 0 bases; unmatched bases: 6. The CDR3 runs 16 residues. The CDR3 spells CASSHRSGASYNEQFF. In DNA, the CDR3 is TGTGCCAGCAGCCACCGTAGCGGGGCCTCCTACAATGAGCAGTTCTTC. The whole variable domain, remainder taken from reference TRBV5-4 and TRBJ2-1, is ETGVTQSPTHLIKTRGQQVTLRCSSQSGHNTVSWYQQALGQGPQFIFQYYREEENGRGNFPPRFSGLQFPNYSSELNVNALELDDSALYLCASSHRSGASYNEQFFGPGTRLTVL.

This clone is a singleton in its sample. The chain combines TRBV30 with TRBJ2-3, with no clear D. Trimming cost V 1 base and J 6 bases, with 8 bases left between them. CDR3 length: 12 amino acids. Germline V gene data show CDR1 as GTSNPN and CDR2 as SVGIG (reference sequence). The CDR3 DNA is TGTGCCTGGAGTGCGAGGAAGGATACGCAGTATTTT. It translates to CAWSARKDTQYF.

The rearrangement uses TRBV5-6 and TRBJ1-1, with 7 bases matching TRBD1. V was pared by 5 bases and J by 3 bases, with 7 bases of the junction left unmatched. The CDR3 is made up of 14 amino acids. Germline-derived CDR1 and CDR2 are SGHDT and YYEEEE. The CDR3 DNA sequence: TGTGCCAGCAGTCCCACAGGGGTCGACACTGAAGCTTTCTTT. Translation: CASSPTGVDTEAFF. Looking up the rest from reference TRBV5-6 and TRBJ1-1 gives the full variable domain: DAGVTQSPTHLIKTRGQQVTLRCSPKSGHDTVSWYQQALGQGPQFIFQYYEEEERQRGNFPDRFSGHQFPNYSSELNVNALLLGDSALYLCASSPTGVDTEAFFGQGTRLTVV.

The CDR3 DNA reads as TGTGCCAGCAGCGCTTACGGGGGGAGTCGGACTGAAGCTTTCTTT. This encodes CASSAYGGSRTEAFF. The rearrangement uses TRBV9 and TRBJ1-1; weak D call: TRBD1 (5 bases). Germline V gives CDR1 SGDLS, CDR2 YYNGEE. CDR3 length: 15 residues. Trimming took off 3 bases at V and 5 bases at J, with 17 bases between the two ends.

The chain employs TRBV27 and TRBJ2-2; D is undetermined. V lost 4 bases and J lost 3, with 15 bases in between. The CDR3 has 16 residues. Germline loops: CDR1 MNHEY, CDR2 SMNVEV (reference sequence). CDR3 in amino acids: CASSYITAFDTGELFF. CDR3 bases: TGTGCCAGCAGTTACATTACAGCCTTTGACACCGGGGAGCTGTTTTTT.

About this clone: The same CDR3 also results from other DNA sequences found in this sample. The V and J genes are TRBV27 and TRBJ2-7, with a weak D call TRBD1 (5 bases). Trimming pared 6 bases from V and 2 bases from J, leaving 11 bases between. CDR3 length: 13 residues. Germline CDR1 reads MNHEY; CDR2 reads SMNVEV (reference sequence). DNA for the CDR3: TGTGCCAGCAGCCCTAGGGGCCCCTACGAGCAGTACTTC. The encoded protein is CASSPRGPYEQYF.

This clone was recorded a few times. The chain uses TRBV25-1 and TRBJ2-3; the D is unclear. The germline V gene encodes CDR1 MGHDK and CDR2 SYGVNS. The CDR3 runs to 11 residues. With 5 bases removed from V and 3 bases from J, the gap between germline ends came to 3 bases. CDR3 coding DNA: TGTGCCAGCAGTACAACAGATACGCAGTATTTT. This sequence encodes CASSTTDTQYF.

The chain couples TRBV9 to TRBJ2-1, with 12 bases identical to TRBD2. The V gene end was trimmed by 4 bases and the J gene end by 9 bases; junction bases not matched to a gene: 5. The CDR3 runs 14 residues. The V gene's germline CDR1 is SGDLS and CDR2 YYNGEE. For the CDR3, the DNA is TGTGCCAGCAGCCTAGCGGGAGGGCCGGGTGAGCAGTTCTTC. It is translated as CASSLAGGPGEQFF.

This chain uses TRBV18 with TRBJ1-1; no clear D. Trimming removed 4 bases at V and 0 bases at J, with 9 bases between. CDR1 and CDR2 from the germline V gene are KGHSH and LQKENI. There are 14 residues in the CDR3. CDR3 sequence (DNA): TGTGCCAGCTCACTGGCATCCTTGAACACTGAAGCTTTCTTT. Protein: CASSLASLNTEAFF.

The chain joins TRBV5-1 to TRBJ2-5, with 10 bases fitting TRBD2. The ends lost 0 bases at V and 2 bases at J; junction bases unmatched: 4. The CDR3 spans 16 residues. Germline lookup yields CDR1 SGHRS and CDR2 YFSETQ. CDR3 in amino acids: CASSLDVLAGQETQYF. CDR3 in DNA: TGCGCCAGCAGCTTGGATGTACTAGCGGGACAAGAGACCCAGTACTTC. Complete variable domain (other parts from reference TRBV5-1 and TRBJ2-5): KAGVTQTPRYLIKTRGQQVTLSCSPISGHRSVSWYQQTPGQGLQFLFEYFSETQRNKGNFPGRFSGRQFSNSRSEMNVSTLELGDSALYLCASSLDVLAGQETQYFGPGTRLLVL.

The chain couples TRBV7-9 to TRBJ2-1; D uncertain. Germline-derived CDR1 and CDR2 are SEHNR and FQNEAQ (reference sequence). V lost 1 base and J 10 bases, leaving 8 bases between the germline ends. This CDR3 is built from 12 residues. The CDR3, as DNA: TGTGCCAGCAGCTTAGTAGCAACCGAGCAGTTCTTC. Its protein is CASSLVATEQFF. Filled out from reference TRBV7-9 and TRBJ2-1, the complete variable domain reads DTGVSQNPRHKITKRGQNVTFRCDPISEHNRLYWYRQTLGQGPEFLTYFQNEAQLEKSRLLSDRFSAERPKGSFSTLEIQRTEQGDSAMYLCASSLVATEQFFGPGTRLTVL.

The chain joins TRBV6-5 to TRBJ1-2, with 8 bases that match TRBD1. Germline V gene sequence: CDR1 MNHEY, CDR2 SVGAGI. V shed 6 bases, J shed 8 bases, and the junction held 5 bases outside the gene matches. This CDR3 is built from 12 residues. The CDR3 nucleotides read TGTGCCAGCAGGGACAGGGCCGACGGCTACACCTTC. It yields the protein CASRDRADGYTF.

V usage is TRBV7-8 and J usage is TRBJ2-1; 10 nucleotides agree with TRBD2. Germline lookup yields CDR1 SGHVS and CDR2 FQNEAQ. The V segment lost 5 bases and the J segment 8 bases; nucleotides outside the gene matches: 9. The length of the CDR3 is 15 residues. For the CDR3, the DNA is TGTGCCAGCAGCGCGCCTAGCGGGAGCTTAGATGAGCAGTTCTTC. Amino acids: CASSAPSGSLDEQFF.

This chain uses TRBV6-1 with TRBJ1-2; tentatively, D is TRBD1 (5 bases). This CDR3 has 14 amino acids. V was trimmed by 6 bases and J by 9 bases, leaving 20 bases between them. Germline assignment: CDR1 MNHNS and CDR2 SASEGT. The CDR3 sequence: CASSPGQIRESYTF. Written as DNA, the CDR3 is TGTGCCAGCAGCCCCGGACAAATCCGCGAGAGCTACACCTTC.

The chain employs TRBV11-1 and TRBJ1-2; D is unresolved. Trimming took off 1 base at V and 1 base at J, with 7 bases between the two ends. This CDR3 is 14 amino acids long. Per germline, CDR1 SGHAT and CDR2 FQDESV (reference sequence). The CDR3 reads CASSLDTYNYGYTF. The CDR3 DNA reads as TGTGCCAGCAGCTTAGACACGTATAACTATGGCTACACCTTC. The full variable domain, with the rest looked up from reference TRBV11-1 and TRBJ1-2, is EAEVAQSPRYKITEKSQAVAFWCDPISGHATLYWYRQILGQGPELLVQFQDESVVDDSQLPKDRFSAERLKGVDSTLKIQPAELGDSAMYLCASSLDTYNYGYTFGSGTRLTVV.

The chain joins TRBV6-5 to TRBJ1-2; the match to TRBD1 covers 7 bases. With 5 bases clipped from V and 8 bases from J, the junction kept 14 bases outside the gene matches. Germline CDR1 MNHEY, CDR2 SVGAGI. The CDR3 sequence is 15 residues long. CDR3 sequence reads: CASSAGQQILPGYTF. The CDR3, as DNA: TGTGCCAGCAGTGCGGGACAGCAGATCCTCCCCGGCTACACCTTC.

V usage is TRBV6-5 and J usage is TRBJ2-3; 10 bases agree with TRBD1. Trimming removed 6 bases from V and 2 bases from J; junction bases left unmatched: 5. The CDR3 sequence is 15 residues long. Germline lookup yields CDR1 MNHEY and CDR2 SVGAGI. The CDR3 here is CASSAGTGATDTQYF. CDR3 bases: TGTGCCAGCAGCGCCGGGACAGGGGCCACAGATACGCAGTATTTT.

The V gene is TRBV7-9, the J gene TRBJ2-2; 12 bases agree with TRBD2. Germline V gives CDR1 SEHNR, CDR2 FQNEAQ (reference sequence). The ends lost 5 bases at V and 5 bases at J; junction bases unmatched: 6. The CDR3 is made up of 16 amino acids. CDR3 coding DNA: TGTGCCAGCAGCCGCGCCGGGACTAGCGGGACCGGGGAGCTGTTTTTT. This gives the protein CASSRAGTSGTGELFF.

This sequence joins TRBV6-5 and TRBJ2-1; D unclear. The CDR3 is 14 amino acids. V was shortened by 0 bases and J by 9 bases, with 12 bases between the two germline ends. From germline, CDR1 is MNHEY and CDR2 SVGAGI. CDR3 loop: CASSYSVFNSEQFF. The CDR3 region has the DNA TGTGCCAGCAGTTACTCGGTGTTCAACAGTGAGCAGTTCTTC.

The rearrangement uses TRBV2 and TRBJ1-5; 9 bases align to TRBD1. J gave up 7 bases and V 5 bases, and 6 bases lay outside the gene matches. CDR1 and CDR2 from the germline V gene are SNHLY and FYNNEI. CDR3 length: 14 residues. The CDR3 DNA reads as TGTGCCAGCAGTACGGACAGGGGCCTCCAGCCCCAGCATTTT. Its translation: CASSTDRGLQPQHF.

The CDR3 nucleotides are TGTGCCAGCAGCTCCGGGACTCCGAACACTGAAGCTTTCTTT. This translates into CASSSGTPNTEAFF. The V call is TRBV9, the J call TRBJ1-1; tentative D call: TRBD1 (5 bases). The CDR3 has 14 amino acids. Germline CDR1 and CDR2: SGDLS and YYNGEE. The germline V and J ends were trimmed by 4 bases and 1 base, with 11 bases remaining between them.

This clone was found once. This chain connects TRBV5-4 to TRBJ2-1, with 9 positions matching TRBD2. Trimming cost V 0 bases and J 4 bases; bases outside gene matches: 2. The CDR3 has 15 residues. CDR1 and CDR2 (germline): SGHNT, YYREEE (reference sequence). In DNA, the CDR3 is TGTGCCAGCAGCTTGGAGCGGGAGGCATACAATGAGCAGTTCTTC. Its protein is CASSLEREAYNEQFF.

A few counts support this clone. This chain connects TRBV5-4 to TRBJ1-2, with 8 bases aligning to TRBD1. Germline V gives CDR1 SGHNT, CDR2 YYREEE (reference sequence). The CDR3 sequence is 16 residues long. J gave up 0 bases and V 0 bases, and 4 bases lay outside the gene matches. For the CDR3, the DNA is TGTGCCAGCAGCTTGGGACAGGGGATAGCTAACTATGGCTACACCTTC. Protein: CASSLGQGIANYGYTF.